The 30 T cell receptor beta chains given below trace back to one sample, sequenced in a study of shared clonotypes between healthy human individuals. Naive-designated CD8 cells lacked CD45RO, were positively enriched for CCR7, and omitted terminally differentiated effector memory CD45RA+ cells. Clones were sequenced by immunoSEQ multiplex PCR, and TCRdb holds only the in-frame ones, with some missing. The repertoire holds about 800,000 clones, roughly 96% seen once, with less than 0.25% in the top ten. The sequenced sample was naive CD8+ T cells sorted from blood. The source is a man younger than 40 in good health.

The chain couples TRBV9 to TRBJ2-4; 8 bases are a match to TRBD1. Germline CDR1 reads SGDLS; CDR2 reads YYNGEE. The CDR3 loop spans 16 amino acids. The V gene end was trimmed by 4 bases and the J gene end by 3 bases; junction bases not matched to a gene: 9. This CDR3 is CASSLGQGGGKNIQYF. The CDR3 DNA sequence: TGTGCCAGCAGCCTTGGACAGGGAGGAGGCAAAAACATTCAGTACTTC.

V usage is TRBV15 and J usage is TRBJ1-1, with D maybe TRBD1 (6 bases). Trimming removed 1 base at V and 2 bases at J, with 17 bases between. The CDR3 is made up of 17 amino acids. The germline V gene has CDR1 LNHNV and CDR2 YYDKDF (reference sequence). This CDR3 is CATSRVGLGHLNTEAFF. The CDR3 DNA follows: TGTGCCACCAGCAGAGTAGGGTTGGGACACCTTAACACTGAAGCTTTCTTT.

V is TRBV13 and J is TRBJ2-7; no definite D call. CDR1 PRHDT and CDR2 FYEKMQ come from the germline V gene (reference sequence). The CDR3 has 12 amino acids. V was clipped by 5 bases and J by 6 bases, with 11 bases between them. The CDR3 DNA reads TGTGCCAGCAGCGCTCTGTCGGTCGAGCAGTACTTC. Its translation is CASSALSVEQYF.

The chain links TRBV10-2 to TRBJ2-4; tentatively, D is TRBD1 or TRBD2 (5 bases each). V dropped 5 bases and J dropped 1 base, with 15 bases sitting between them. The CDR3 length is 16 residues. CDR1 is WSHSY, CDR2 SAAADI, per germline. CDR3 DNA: TGCGCCAGCAGTCCGGAAGAGGGGAATGCCAAAAACATTCAGTACTTC. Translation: CASSPEEGNAKNIQYF.

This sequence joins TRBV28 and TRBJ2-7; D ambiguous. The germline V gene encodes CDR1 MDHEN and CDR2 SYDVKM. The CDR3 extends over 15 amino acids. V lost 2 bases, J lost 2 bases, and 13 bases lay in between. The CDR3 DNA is TGTGCCAGCAGTTTAATCGGCTTCTCCCCCTACGAGCAGTACTTC. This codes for CASSLIGFSPYEQYF.

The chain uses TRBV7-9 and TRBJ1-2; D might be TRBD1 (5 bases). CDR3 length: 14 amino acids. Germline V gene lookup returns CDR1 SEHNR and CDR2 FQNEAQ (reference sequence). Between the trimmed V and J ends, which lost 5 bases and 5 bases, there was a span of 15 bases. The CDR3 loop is CASSRQGGSYGYTF. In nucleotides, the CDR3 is TGTGCCAGCAGCCGCCAGGGAGGATCATATGGCTACACCTTC.

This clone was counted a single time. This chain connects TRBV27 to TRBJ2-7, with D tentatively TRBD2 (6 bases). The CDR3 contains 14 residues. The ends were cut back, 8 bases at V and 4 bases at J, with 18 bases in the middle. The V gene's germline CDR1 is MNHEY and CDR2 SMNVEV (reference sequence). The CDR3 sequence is CASAILPGAYEQYF. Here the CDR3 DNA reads TGTGCCAGCGCAATCCTACCGGGAGCGTACGAGCAGTACTTC.

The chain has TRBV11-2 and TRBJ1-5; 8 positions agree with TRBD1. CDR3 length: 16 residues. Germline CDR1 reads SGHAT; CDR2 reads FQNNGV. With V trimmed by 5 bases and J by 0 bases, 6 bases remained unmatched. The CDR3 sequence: CASSRTGQGSNQPQHF. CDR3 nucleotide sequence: TGTGCCAGCAGCCGTACCGGACAGGGTAGCAATCAGCCCCAGCATTTT.

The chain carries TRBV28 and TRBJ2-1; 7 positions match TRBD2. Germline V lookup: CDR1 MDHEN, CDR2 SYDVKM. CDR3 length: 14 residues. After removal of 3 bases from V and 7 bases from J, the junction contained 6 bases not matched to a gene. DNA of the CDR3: TGTGCCAGCAGTTTGGGGGGAGGGCGGAATGAGCAGTTCTTC. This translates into CASSLGGGRNEQFF.

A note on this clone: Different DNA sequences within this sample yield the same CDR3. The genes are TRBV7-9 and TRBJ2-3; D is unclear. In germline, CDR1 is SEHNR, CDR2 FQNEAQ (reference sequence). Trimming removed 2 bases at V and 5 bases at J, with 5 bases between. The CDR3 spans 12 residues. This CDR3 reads CASSLLGDTQYF. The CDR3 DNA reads TGTGCCAGCAGCTTACTGGGAGATACGCAGTATTTT.

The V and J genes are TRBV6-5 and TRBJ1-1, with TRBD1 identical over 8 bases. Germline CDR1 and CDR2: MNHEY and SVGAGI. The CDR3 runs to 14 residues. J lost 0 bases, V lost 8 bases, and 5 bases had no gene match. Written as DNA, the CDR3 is TGTGCCAGCGTCTACAGGGGGATGAACACTGAAGCTTTCTTT. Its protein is CASVYRGMNTEAFF.

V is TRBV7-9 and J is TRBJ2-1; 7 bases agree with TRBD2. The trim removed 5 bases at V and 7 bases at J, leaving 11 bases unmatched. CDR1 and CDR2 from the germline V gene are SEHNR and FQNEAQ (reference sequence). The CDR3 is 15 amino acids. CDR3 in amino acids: CASSPPGRERNEQFF. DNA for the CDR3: TGTGCCAGCAGCCCACCGGGGAGGGAGAGGAATGAGCAGTTCTTC.

In nucleotides, the CDR3 is TGTGCCAGCAGCCACTTGGGCGGGAGGACACTCTTCCCCTACGAGCAGTACTTC. Translating it yields CASSHLGGRTLFPYEQYF. This rearrangement joins TRBV14 to TRBJ2-7, with 8 bases matching TRBD2. Per germline, CDR1 SGHDN and CDR2 FVKESK. V was pared by 3 bases and J by 2 bases, with 15 bases of the junction left unmatched. This CDR3 is built from 18 residues.

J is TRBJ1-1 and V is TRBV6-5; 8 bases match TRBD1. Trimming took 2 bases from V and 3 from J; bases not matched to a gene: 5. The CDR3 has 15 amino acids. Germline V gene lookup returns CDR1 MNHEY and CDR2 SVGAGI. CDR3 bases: TGTGCCAGCAGTTACCGCTGGACAGGGCACACTGAAGCTTTCTTT. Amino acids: CASSYRWTGHTEAFF.

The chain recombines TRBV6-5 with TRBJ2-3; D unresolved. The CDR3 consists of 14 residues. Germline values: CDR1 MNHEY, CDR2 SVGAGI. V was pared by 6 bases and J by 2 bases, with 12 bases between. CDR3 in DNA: TGTGCCAGCAGCCGAACTTCTACCACAGATACGCAGTATTTT. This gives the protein CASSRTSTTDTQYF.

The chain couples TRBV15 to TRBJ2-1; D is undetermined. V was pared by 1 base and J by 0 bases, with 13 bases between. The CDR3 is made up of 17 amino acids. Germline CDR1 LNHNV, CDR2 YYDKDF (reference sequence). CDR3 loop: CATSRGLAPSSYNEQFF. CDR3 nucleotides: TGTGCCACCAGCAGAGGTTTGGCTCCTAGCTCCTACAATGAGCAGTTCTTC. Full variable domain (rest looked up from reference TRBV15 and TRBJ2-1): DAMVIQNPRYQVTQFGKPVTLSCSQTLNHNVMYWYQQKSSQAPKLLFHYYDKDFNNEADTPDNFQSRRPNTSFCFLDIRSPGLGDTAMYLCATSRGLAPSSYNEQFFGPGTRLTVL.

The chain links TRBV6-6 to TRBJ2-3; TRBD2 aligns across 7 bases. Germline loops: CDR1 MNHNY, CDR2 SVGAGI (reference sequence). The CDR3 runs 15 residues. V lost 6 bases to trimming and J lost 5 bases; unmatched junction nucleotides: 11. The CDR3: CASRRSGGSGDTQYF. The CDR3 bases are TGTGCCAGCAGGCGCTCGGGCGGGAGTGGAGATACGCAGTATTTT.

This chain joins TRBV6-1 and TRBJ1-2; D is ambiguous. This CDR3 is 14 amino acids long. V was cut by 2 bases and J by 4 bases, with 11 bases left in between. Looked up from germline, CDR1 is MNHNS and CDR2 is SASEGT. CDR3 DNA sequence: TGTGCCAGCAGTGAAAGGCCACTTGTCTATGGCTACACCTTC. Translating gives CASSERPLVYGYTF.

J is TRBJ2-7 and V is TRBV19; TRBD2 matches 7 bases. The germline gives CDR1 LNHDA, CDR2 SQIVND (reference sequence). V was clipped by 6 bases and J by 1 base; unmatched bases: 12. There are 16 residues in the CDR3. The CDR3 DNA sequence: TGTGCCAGTAGCCACGGACTAGTTCTTGAGTCCTACGAGCAGTACTTC. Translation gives CASSHGLVLESYEQYF.

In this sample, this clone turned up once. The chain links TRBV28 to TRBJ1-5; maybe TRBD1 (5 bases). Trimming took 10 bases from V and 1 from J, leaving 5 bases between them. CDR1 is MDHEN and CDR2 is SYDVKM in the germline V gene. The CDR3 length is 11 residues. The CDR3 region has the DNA TGTGCCACAGGGAGCAATCAGCCCCAGCATTTT. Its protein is CATGSNQPQHF.

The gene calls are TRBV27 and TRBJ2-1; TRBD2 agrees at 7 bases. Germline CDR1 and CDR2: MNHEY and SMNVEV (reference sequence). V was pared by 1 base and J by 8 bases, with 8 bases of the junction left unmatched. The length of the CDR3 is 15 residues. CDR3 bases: TGTGCCAGCAGTTTATACAAAGGGAGGGCCGATGAGCAGTTCTTC. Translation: CASSLYKGRADEQFF.

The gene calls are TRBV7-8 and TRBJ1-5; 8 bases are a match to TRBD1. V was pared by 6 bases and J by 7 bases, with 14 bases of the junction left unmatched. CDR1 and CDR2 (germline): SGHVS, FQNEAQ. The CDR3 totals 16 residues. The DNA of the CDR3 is TGTGCCAGCAGTTCCCTGGGCAGGGGGCTAAGGCAGCCCCAGCATTTT. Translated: CASSSLGRGLRQPQHF.

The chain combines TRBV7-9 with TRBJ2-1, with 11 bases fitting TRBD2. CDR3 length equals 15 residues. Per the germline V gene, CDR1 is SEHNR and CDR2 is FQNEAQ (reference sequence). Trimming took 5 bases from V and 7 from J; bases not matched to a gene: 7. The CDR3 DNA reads TGTGCCAGCAGCCCGACTAGCGGGGAGGTAAATGAGCAGTTCTTC. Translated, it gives CASSPTSGEVNEQFF.

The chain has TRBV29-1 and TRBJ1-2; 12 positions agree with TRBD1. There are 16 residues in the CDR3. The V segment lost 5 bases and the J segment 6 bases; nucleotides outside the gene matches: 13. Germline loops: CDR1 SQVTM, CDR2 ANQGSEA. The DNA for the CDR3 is TGCAGCGTTAGAGCGGGACAGGGGGCGTTAGGAGATGGCTACACCTTC. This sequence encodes CSVRAGQGALGDGYTF.

CDR3 residues: CASSSKRGFSYNEQFF. In nucleotides, the CDR3 is TGTGCCAGCAGCTCTAAAAGGGGCTTCTCCTACAATGAGCAGTTCTTC. The V and J genes are TRBV7-9 and TRBJ2-1; D might be TRBD1 (5 bases). CDR3 length equals 16 residues. V was shortened by 4 bases and J by 0 bases, with 13 bases between the two germline ends. CDR1 SEHNR and CDR2 FQNEAQ come from the germline V gene (reference sequence).

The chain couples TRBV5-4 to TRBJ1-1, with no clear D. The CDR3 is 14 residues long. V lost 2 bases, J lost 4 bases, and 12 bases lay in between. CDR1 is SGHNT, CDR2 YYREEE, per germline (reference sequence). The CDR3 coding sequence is TGTGCCAGCAGCTTAACGGGGTTGGGCACTGAAGCTTTCTTT. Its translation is CASSLTGLGTEAFF. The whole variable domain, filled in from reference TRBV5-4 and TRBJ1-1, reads ETGVTQSPTHLIKTRGQQVTLRCSSQSGHNTVSWYQQALGQGPQFIFQYYREEENGRGNFPPRFSGLQFPNYSSELNVNALELDDSALYLCASSLTGLGTEAFFGQGTRLTVV.

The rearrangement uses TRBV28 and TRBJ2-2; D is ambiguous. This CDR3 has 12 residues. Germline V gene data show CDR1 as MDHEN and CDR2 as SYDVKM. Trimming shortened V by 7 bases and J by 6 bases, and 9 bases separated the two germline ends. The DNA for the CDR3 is TGTGCCAGCACCTCTCCCCCCGGGGAGCTGTTTTTT. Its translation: CASTSPPGELFF. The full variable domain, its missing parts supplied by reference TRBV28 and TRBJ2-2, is DVKVTQSSRYLVKRTGEKVFLECVQDMDHENMFWYRQDPGLGLRLIYFSYDVKMKEKGDIPEGYSVSREKKERFSLILESASTNQTSMYLCASTSPPGELFFGEGSRLTVL.

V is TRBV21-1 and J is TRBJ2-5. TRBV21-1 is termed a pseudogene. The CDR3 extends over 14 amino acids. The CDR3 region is CASSKVGPCETQYF. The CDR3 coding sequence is TGTGCCAGCAGCAAAGTCGGCCCGTGTGAGACCCAGTACTTC.

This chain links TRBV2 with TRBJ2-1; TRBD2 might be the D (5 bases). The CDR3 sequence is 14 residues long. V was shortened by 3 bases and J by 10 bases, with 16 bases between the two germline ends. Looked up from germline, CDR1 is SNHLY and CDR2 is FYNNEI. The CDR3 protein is CASSDNLAEMEQFF. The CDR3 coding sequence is TGTGCCAGCAGTGATAATCTAGCTGAAATGGAGCAGTTCTTC.

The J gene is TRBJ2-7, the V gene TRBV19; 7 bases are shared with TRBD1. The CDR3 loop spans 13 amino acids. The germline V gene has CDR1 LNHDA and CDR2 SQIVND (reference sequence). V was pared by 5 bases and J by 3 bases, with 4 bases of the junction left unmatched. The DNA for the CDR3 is TGTGCCAGTAGTGTAGGGGGCATCTACGAGCAGTACTTC. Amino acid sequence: CASSVGGIYEQYF.